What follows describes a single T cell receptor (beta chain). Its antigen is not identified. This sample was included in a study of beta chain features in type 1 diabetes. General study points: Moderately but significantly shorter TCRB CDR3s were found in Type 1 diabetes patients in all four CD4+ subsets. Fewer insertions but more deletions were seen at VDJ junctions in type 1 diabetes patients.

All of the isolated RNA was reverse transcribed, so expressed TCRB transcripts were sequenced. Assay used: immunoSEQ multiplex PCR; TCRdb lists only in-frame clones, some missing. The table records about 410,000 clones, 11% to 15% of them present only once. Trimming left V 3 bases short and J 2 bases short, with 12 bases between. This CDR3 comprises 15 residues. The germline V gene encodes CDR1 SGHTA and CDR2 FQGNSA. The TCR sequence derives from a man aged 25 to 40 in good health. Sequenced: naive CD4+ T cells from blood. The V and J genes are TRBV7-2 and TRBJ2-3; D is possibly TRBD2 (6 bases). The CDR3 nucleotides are TGTGCCAGCAGCTTCCAGCGGGTCCTCACAGATACGCAGTATTTT. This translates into CASSFQRVLTDTQYF.